The present T cell receptor beta chain was sequenced within a study of beta chain features in type 1 diabetes. The wider study: Across all samples, around 98 million sorted cells were examined. Overall study results and limits: Fewer junction insertions and more nucleotide deletions appeared in type 1 diabetes patients.

Germline CDR1 SGHTA, CDR2 FQGTGA. The CDR3 is made up of 15 amino acids. The junction had 11 bases not matched to a gene; V was cut back by 5 bases and J by 8 bases. Sequenced material consisted of expressed TCRB transcripts (all of the isolated RNA was reverse transcribed). Average reads for naive, central memory and regulatory T cell samples were about 3.6 million. Libraries were prepared by immunoSEQ multiplex PCR; TCRdb keeps only in-frame clonotypes and omits some of them. The table has about 360,000 clones, approximately 12% seen once. The sample holds a few counts of this clone. Its antigen remains unknown.

This clonotype originated in a man aged 18 to 30 in good health. The V call is TRBV7-3, the J call TRBJ2-1, with 8 bases aligning to TRBD2. What was sequenced was naive CD4+ T cells from blood. The CDR3 DNA sequence: TGTGCCAGCAGCACCCGCCGGGGGGGTATCCATGAGCAGTTCTTC. It is translated as CASSTRRGGIHEQFF. Supplemented by reference TRBV7-3 and TRBJ2-1, the full variable domain reads GAGVSQTPSNKVTEKGKYVELRCDPISGHTALYWYRQSLGQGPEFLIYFQGTGAADDSGLPNDRFFAVRPEGSVSTLKIQRTERGDSAVYLCASSTRRGGIHEQFFGPGTRLTVL.